These 18 T cell receptor beta chains originate from one sample sequenced in a study of T cell responses to AZD1222 COVID-19 vaccine. Method: immunoSEQ multiplex PCR; TCRdb's copy keeps in-frame clones and lacks some. The sample records roughly 130,000 clones, 85% to 95% being singletons. The source was peripheral blood, collected on day 0 of AZD1222 vaccination. The source of these receptors is an adult in good health.

The chain recombines TRBV28 with TRBJ2-1; 8 bases are a match to TRBD1. CDR1 MDHEN and CDR2 SYDVKM come from the germline V gene. The V gene end was trimmed by 3 bases and the J gene end by 6 bases; junction bases not matched to a gene: 10. CDR3 size: 16 residues. Here the CDR3 DNA reads TGTGCCAGCAGTTTCAGAAGACAGGGGTATACCAATGAGCAGTTCTTC. This encodes CASSFRRQGYTNEQFF.

A few counts support this clone. V gene TRBV4-1 combines with J gene TRBJ1-2; tentatively, D is TRBD1 (5 bases). CDR3 length: 18 residues. V shed 0 bases and J shed 2 bases, with 19 bases lying between them. Germline values: CDR1 MGHRA, CDR2 YSYEKL. The CDR3 sequence: CASSQDGYVLDTNYGYTF. CDR3 nucleotides: TGCGCCAGCAGCCAAGACGGTTACGTTTTGGACACGAACTATGGCTACACCTTC.

The gene calls are TRBV7-9 and TRBJ1-2; tentative D call: TRBD1 (5 bases). This CDR3 is 15 amino acids long. V lost 1 base and J lost 0, with 9 bases in between. CDR1 and CDR2 from the germline V gene are SEHNR and FQNEAQ (reference sequence). The DNA for the CDR3 is TGTGCCAGCAGCTTAGGATGGGGGACTAACTATGGCTACACCTTC. Translation: CASSLGWGTNYGYTF. Complete variable domain (other parts from reference TRBV7-9 and TRBJ1-2): DTGVSQNPRHKITKRGQNVTFRCDPISEHNRLYWYRQTLGQGPEFLTYFQNEAQLEKSRLLSDRFSAERPKGSFSTLEIQRTEQGDSAMYLCASSLGWGTNYGYTFGSGTRLTVV.

The CDR3, as DNA: TGTGCCACCACGAGTACCGAGCAGTACGTC. This encodes CATTSTEQYV. The chain is built from TRBV15 and TRBJ2-7; D remains unclear. Germline V CDR1 and CDR2: LNHNV, YYDKDF (reference sequence). V lost 7 bases, J lost 6 bases, and 7 bases lay in between. There are 10 residues in the CDR3.

This clone showed up just once. V and J are TRBV5-1 and TRBJ1-4; a possible D gene is TRBD1 (5 bases). The CDR3 extends over 15 amino acids. Germline V gene sequence: CDR1 SGHRS, CDR2 YFSETQ. Trimming left V 3 bases short and J 0 bases short, with 9 bases between. The CDR3 DNA is TGCGCCAGCAGCTACCGGGGGGCAACTAATGAAAAACTGTTTTTT. The encoded protein is CASSYRGATNEKLFF.

The rearrangement uses TRBV7-9 and TRBJ1-6; 12 positions match TRBD1. With V trimmed by 5 bases and J by 13 bases, 9 bases remained unmatched. This CDR3 region has 15 residues. The germline CDR1 and CDR2 sequences are SEHNR and FQNEAQ (reference sequence). The DNA of the CDR3 is TGTGCCAGCAGCCCCTTTGGGACAGGGGGCGGTCCCCTCCACTTT. This sequence encodes CASSPFGTGGGPLHF.

This clone was seen once. The chain carries TRBV14 and TRBJ2-6; TRBD1 agrees at 9 bases. The CDR3 covers 16 residues. The germline CDR1 and CDR2 sequences are SGHDN and FVKESK. V was pared by 3 bases and J by 5 bases, with 5 bases of the junction left unmatched. CDR3: CASSQLTGGRANVLTF. CDR3 bases: TGTGCCAGCAGCCAGCTGACAGGGGGTCGGGCCAACGTCCTGACTTTC.

The chain uses TRBV6-5 and TRBJ1-2; TRBD1 aligns across 8 bases. CDR3 length: 15 amino acids. Looked up from germline, CDR1 is MNHEY and CDR2 is SVGAGI. V shed 6 bases and J 4 bases; nucleotides not matched to a gene: 10. CDR3 bases: TGTGCCAGCAGGATGGGGCAGGGGGCCTTCTATGGCTACACCTTC. This sequence encodes CASRMGQGAFYGYTF.

The chain is built from TRBV19 and TRBJ1-5; no firm D call. Germline CDR1 is LNHDA and CDR2 is SQIVND (reference sequence). The V and J ends lost 5 bases and 6 bases respectively, with 11 bases between them. This CDR3 is 13 amino acids long. The CDR3 loop reads CASSPGLGQPQHF. In DNA, the CDR3 is TGTGCCAGTAGTCCTGGTCTGGGTCAGCCCCAGCATTTT.

This chain links TRBV5-8 with TRBJ2-7, with D perhaps TRBD2 (6 bases). CDR1 is SGHTS, CDR2 YDEGEE, per germline. The V gene lost 6 bases and the J gene lost 0 bases, with 13 bases spanning the gap. CDR3 length equals 14 residues. In DNA form, the CDR3 reads TGTGCCAGCACCCGGGACTTTACCTCCTACGAGCAGTACTTC. Its translation: CASTRDFTSYEQYF.

The rearrangement uses TRBV10-3 and TRBJ2-7; D is unresolved. Trimming took 3 bases from V and 1 from J, leaving 13 bases between them. The CDR3 covers 15 residues. Germline values: CDR1 ENHRY, CDR2 SYGVKD. CDR3 DNA sequence: TGTGCCATCAGTGATATTCCCAGCCTTTCCTACGAGCAGTACTTC. This encodes CAISDIPSLSYEQYF.

The chain couples TRBV27 to TRBJ2-3; D remains ambiguous. Trimming cost V 7 bases and J 0 bases, with 14 bases left between them. Germline assignment: CDR1 MNHEY and CDR2 SMNVEV (reference sequence). The CDR3 totals 15 residues. Here the CDR3 reads CASTPGASSTDTQYF. CDR3 bases: TGTGCCAGCACCCCAGGCGCCTCTAGCACAGATACGCAGTATTTT.

About this clone: This specimen includes other DNA sequences encoding the same CDR3. DNA of the CDR3: TGTGCCAGCTCACCCAGTGGAGGGGAGACCCAGTACTTC. This sequence encodes CASSPSGGETQYF. The V call is TRBV18, the J call TRBJ2-5, with a tentative D call TRBD2 (6 bases). Trimming shortened V by 3 bases and J by 5 bases, and 10 bases separated the two germline ends. CDR1 KGHSH and CDR2 LQKENI come from the germline V gene. The CDR3 covers 13 residues.

V usage is TRBV3-1 (or the pseudogene TRBV3-2) and J usage is TRBJ1-2; 9 positions agree with TRBD1. CDR1 LGHDT and CDR2 YNNKEL come from the germline V gene (reference sequence). There are 13 residues in the CDR3. With V trimmed by 5 bases and J by 7 bases, 5 bases remained unmatched. Here the CDR3 DNA reads TGTGCCAGCAGCTTCGGGGACAGGGCTGGCTACACCTTC. This encodes CASSFGDRAGYTF.

The chain uses TRBV13 and TRBJ2-7; 10 nucleotides agree with TRBD1. V dropped 5 bases and J dropped 1; count of bases not matched to a gene: 5. The CDR3 extends over 15 amino acids. The germline gives CDR1 PRHDT, CDR2 FYEKMQ (reference sequence). CDR3 region: CASSPGQGGSYEQYV. In nucleotides, the CDR3 is TGTGCCAGCAGCCCAGGACAGGGGGGGTCCTACGAGCAGTACGTC.

This clone was recorded a few times. The chain uses TRBV29-1 and TRBJ1-3; D gene ambiguous. In germline, CDR1 is SQVTM, CDR2 ANQGSEA. With 3 bases removed from V and 2 bases from J, the gap between germline ends came to 11 bases. CDR3 size: 14 residues. The CDR3 DNA sequence: TGCAGCGTTGAGAAGGCCGGCCCTGGAAACACCATATATTTT. Protein sequence: CSVEKAGPGNTIYF.

The chain couples TRBV9 to TRBJ2-1, with D hard to call. V dropped 3 bases and J dropped 8 bases, with 15 bases sitting between them. This CDR3 comprises 14 residues. Germline V lookup: CDR1 SGDLS, CDR2 YYNGEE. Here the CDR3 reads CASSALVSSYEQFF. The CDR3 DNA follows: TGTGCCAGCAGCGCCCTCGTGTCTTCCTATGAGCAGTTCTTC.

CDR3: CATSDPGQPPYNEQFF. The CDR3 nucleotides read TGTGCCACCAGTGATCCTGGACAGCCGCCCTACAATGAGCAGTTCTTC. The chain is built from TRBV24-1 and TRBJ2-1, with D perhaps TRBD1 (6 bases). CDR3 size: 16 residues. Trimming left V 3 bases short and J 2 bases short, with 13 bases between. Germline V gene data show CDR1 as KGHDR and CDR2 as SFDVKD.